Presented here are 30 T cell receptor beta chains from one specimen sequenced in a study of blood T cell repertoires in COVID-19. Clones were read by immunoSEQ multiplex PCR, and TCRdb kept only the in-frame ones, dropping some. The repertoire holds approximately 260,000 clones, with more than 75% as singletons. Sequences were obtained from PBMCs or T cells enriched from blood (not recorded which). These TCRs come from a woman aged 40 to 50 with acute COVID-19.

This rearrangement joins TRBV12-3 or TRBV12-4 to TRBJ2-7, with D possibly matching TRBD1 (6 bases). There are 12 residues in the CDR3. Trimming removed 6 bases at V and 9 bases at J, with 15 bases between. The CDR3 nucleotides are TGTGCCAGCAGCCTTGTGGGGGCTGGGCAGTACTTC. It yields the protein CASSLVGAGQYF.

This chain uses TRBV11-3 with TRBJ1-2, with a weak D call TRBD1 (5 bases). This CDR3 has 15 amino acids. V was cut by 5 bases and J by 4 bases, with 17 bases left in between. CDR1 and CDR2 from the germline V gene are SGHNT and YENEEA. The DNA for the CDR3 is TGTGCCAGCAGCCCTATGGGGGGGAGAACCTATGGCTACACCTTC. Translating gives CASSPMGGRTYGYTF.

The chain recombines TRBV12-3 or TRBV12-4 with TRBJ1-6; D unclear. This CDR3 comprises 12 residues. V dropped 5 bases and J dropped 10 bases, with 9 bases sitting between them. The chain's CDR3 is CASSTWRSPLHF. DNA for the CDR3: TGTGCCAGCAGTACTTGGAGATCACCCCTCCACTTT.

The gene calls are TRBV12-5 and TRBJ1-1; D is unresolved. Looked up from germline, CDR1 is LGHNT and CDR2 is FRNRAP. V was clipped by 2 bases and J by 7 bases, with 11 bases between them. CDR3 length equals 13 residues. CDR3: CASGLSAAVEAFF. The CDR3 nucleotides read TGTGCTAGTGGTTTGTCGGCGGCAGTTGAAGCTTTCTTT.

In nucleotides, the CDR3 is TGCGCCAGCAGCCCCTCCGGGAGCTCTGGAAACACCATATATTTT. This encodes CASSPSGSSGNTIYF. The chain combines TRBV5-1 with TRBJ1-3; D unresolved. Germline V gene sequence: CDR1 SGHRS, CDR2 YFSETQ. The V end lost 4 bases, the J end lost 0 bases, and 11 bases lay between the germline ends. The CDR3 length is 15 residues.

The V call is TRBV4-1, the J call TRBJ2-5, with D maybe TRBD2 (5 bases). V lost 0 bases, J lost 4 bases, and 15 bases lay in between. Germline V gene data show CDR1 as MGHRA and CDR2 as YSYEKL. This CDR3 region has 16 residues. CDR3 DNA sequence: TGCGCCAGCAGCCAAGATTTCGGTGCGGGCCCAGAGACCCAGTACTTC. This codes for CASSQDFGAGPETQYF.

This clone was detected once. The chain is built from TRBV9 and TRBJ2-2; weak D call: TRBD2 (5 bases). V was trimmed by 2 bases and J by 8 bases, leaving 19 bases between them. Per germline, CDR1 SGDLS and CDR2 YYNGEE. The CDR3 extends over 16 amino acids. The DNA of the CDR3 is TGTGCCAGCAGCGTGGGTCTAGCTCGGGCCGGGGGGGAGCTGTTTTTT. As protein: CASSVGLARAGGELFF.

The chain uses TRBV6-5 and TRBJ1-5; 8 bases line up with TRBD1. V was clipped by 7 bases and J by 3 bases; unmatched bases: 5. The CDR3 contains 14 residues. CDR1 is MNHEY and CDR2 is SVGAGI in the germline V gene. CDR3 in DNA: TGTGCCAGCACCGAGGACAGGGCCAATCAGCCCCAGCATTTT. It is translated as CASTEDRANQPQHF.

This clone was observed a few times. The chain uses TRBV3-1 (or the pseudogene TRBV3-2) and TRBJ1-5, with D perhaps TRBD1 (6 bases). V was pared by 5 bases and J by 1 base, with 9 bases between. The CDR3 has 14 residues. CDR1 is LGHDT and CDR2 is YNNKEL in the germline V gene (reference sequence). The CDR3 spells CASSKGQSNQPQHF. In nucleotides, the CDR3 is TGTGCCAGCAGCAAAGGACAGAGCAATCAGCCCCAGCATTTT.

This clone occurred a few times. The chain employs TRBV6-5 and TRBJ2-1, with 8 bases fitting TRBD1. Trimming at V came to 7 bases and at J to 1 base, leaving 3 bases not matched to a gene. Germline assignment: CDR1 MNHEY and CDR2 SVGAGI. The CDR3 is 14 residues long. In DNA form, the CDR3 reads TGTGCCAGCAAACAGGGGGAATCCTACAATGAGCAGTTCTTC. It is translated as CASKQGESYNEQFF.

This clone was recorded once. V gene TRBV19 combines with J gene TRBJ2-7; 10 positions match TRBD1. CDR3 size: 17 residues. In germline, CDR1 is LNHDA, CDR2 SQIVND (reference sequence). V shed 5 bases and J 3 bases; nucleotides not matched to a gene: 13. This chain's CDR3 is CASSVSSEGQGNYEQYF. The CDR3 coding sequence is TGTGCCAGTAGTGTATCGAGCGAGGGACAGGGGAACTACGAGCAGTACTTC.

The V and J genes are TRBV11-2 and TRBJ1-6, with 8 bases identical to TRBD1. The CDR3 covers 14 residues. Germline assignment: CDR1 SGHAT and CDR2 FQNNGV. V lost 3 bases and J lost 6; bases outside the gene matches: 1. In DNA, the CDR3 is TGTGCCAGCAGCTTGGGACAGGCTAATTCACCCCTCCACTTT. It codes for CASSLGQANSPLHF.

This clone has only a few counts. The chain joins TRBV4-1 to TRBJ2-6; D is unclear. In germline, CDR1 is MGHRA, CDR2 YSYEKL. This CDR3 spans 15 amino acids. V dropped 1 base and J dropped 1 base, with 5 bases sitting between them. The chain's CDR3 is CASSQVGSGANVLTF. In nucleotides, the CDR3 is TGCGCCAGCAGCCAAGTCGGGTCTGGGGCCAACGTCCTGACTTTC.

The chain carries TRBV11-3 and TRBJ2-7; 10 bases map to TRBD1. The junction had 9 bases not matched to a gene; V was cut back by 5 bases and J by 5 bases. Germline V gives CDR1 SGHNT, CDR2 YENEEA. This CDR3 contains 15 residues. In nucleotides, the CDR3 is TGTGCCAGCAGCGAAGCGGGACAGGGGAGCCACGAGCAGTACTTC. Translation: CASSEAGQGSHEQYF.

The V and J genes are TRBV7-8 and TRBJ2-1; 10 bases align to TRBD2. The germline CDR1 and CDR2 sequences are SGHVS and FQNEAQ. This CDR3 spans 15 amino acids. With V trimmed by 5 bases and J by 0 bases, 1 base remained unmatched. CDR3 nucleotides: TGTGCCAGCAGCCGACTAGCGGGCTCCTACAATGAGCAGTTCTTC. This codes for CASSRLAGSYNEQFF.

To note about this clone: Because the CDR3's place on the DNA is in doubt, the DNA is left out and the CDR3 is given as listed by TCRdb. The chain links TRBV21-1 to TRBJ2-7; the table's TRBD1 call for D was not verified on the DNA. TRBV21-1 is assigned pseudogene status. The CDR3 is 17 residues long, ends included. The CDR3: CASSKVVGQGSIYEQYF.

In DNA, the CDR3 is TGTGCCAGCAGCTTAGCATATACGGGACAGGGGGCTACCTACAATGAGCAGTTCTTC. The encoded protein is CASSLAYTGQGATYNEQFF. This sequence joins TRBV7-6 and TRBJ2-1, with 12 bases identical to TRBD1. From germline, CDR1 is SGHVS and CDR2 FNYEAQ. V dropped 0 bases and J dropped 2; count of bases not matched to a gene: 8. The CDR3 is made up of 19 amino acids.

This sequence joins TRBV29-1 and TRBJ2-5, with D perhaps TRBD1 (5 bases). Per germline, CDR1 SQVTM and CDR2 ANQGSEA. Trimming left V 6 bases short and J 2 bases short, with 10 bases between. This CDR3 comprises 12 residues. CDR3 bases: TGCAGCGTCGGACACCTACAAGAGACCCAGTACTTC. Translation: CSVGHLQETQYF.

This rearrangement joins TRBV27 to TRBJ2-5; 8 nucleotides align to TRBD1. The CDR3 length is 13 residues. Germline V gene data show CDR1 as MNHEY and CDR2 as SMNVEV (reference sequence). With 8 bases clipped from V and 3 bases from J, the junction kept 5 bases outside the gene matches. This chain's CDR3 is CASAVDREETQYF. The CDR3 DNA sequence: TGTGCCAGCGCCGTGGACAGGGAAGAGACCCAGTACTTC.

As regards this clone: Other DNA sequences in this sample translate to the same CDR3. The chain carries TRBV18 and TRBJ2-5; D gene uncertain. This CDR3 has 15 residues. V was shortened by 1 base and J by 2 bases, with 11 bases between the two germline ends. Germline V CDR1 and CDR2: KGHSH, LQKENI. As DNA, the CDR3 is TGTGCCAGCTCACCACGTCAAGGAGTACAAGAGACCCAGTACTTC. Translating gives CASSPRQGVQETQYF. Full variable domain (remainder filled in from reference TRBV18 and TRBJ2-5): NAGVMQNPRHLVRRRGQEARLRCSPMKGHSHVYWYRQLPEEGLKFMVYLQKENIIDESGMPKERFSAEFPKEGPSILRIQQVVRGDSAAYFCASSPRQGVQETQYFGPGTRLLVL.

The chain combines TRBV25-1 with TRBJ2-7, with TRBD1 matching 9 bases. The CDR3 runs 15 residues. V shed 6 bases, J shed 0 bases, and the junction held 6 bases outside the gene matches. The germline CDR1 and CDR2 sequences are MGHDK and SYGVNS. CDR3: CASSTGTGFSYEQYF. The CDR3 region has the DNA TGTGCCAGCAGCACTGGGACAGGGTTCTCCTACGAGCAGTACTTC.

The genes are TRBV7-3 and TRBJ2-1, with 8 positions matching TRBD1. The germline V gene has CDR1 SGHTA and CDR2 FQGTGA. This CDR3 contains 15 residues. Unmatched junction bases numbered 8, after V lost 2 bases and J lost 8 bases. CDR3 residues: CASSLGTDRVDEQFF. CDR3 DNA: TGTGCCAGCAGCTTAGGGACGGACAGGGTGGATGAGCAGTTCTTC.

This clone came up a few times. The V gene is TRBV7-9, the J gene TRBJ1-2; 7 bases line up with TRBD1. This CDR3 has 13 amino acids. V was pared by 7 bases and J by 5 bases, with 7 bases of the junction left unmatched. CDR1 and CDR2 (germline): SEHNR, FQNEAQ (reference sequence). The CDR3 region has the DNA TGTGCCAGCAAACTAGACAGGGAGTATGGCTACACCTTC. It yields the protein CASKLDREYGYTF.

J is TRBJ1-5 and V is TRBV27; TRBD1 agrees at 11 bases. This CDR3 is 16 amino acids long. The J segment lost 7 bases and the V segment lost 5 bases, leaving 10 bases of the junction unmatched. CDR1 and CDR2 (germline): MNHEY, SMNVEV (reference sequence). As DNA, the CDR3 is TGTGCCAGCAGTGCATCCGGGACAGGGGGTAGGCAGCCCCAGCATTTT. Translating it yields CASSASGTGGRQPQHF.

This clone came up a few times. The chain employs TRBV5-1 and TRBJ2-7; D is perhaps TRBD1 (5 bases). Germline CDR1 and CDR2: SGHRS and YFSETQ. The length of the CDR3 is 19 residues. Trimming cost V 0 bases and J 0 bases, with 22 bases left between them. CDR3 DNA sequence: TGCGCCAGCAGCTTGGCGAGCTATAACTTGGGCAGGGCCTCCTACGAGCAGTACTTC. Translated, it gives CASSLASYNLGRASYEQYF.

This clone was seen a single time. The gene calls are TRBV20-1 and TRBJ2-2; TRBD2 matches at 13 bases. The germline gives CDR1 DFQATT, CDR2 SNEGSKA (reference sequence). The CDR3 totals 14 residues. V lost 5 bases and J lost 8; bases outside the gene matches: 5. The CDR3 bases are TGCAGTGCTCGTGGGACTAGCGGGGAGGGGGAGCTGTTTTTT. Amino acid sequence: CSARGTSGEGELFF.

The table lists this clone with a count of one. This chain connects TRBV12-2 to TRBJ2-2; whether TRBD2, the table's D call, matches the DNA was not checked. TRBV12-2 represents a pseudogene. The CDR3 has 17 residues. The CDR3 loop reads CASRFGLAGPPPGELFF. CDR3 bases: TGTGCAAGTCGCTTTGGACTAGCGGGGCCGCCCCCCGGGGAGCTGTTTTTT.

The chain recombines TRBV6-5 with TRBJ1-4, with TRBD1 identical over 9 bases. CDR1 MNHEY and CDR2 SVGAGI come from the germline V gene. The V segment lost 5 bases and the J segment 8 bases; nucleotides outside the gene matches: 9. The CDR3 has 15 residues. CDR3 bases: TGTGCCAGCAGTCGGCCAGGGACAGGGATCGAAAAACTGTTTTTT. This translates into CASSRPGTGIEKLFF.

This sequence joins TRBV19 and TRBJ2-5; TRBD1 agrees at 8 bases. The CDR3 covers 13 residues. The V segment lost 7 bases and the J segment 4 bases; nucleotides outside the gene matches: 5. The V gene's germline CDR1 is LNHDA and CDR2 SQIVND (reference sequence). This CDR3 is CASMARGRETQYF. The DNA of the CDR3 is TGTGCCAGTATGGCCAGGGGGCGAGAGACCCAGTACTTC.

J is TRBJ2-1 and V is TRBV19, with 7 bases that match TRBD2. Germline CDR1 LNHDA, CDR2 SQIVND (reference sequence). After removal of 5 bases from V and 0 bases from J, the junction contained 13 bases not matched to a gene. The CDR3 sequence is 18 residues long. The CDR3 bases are TGTGCCAGTAGTCAATATGGGACCGGGACTATCTCCTACAATGAGCAGTTCTTC. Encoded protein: CASSQYGTGTISYNEQFF.